This is a list of T cell receptor beta chains from one sample in a study of memory CD4+ T cells and cytomegalovirus serostatus. Method: immunoSEQ multiplex PCR; TCRdb's copy keeps in-frame clones and lacks some. The sample yields 55,000 or so clones, 80% to 90% seen once. The sample consisted of memory CD4+ T cells from blood. The receptors stem from an adult in good health and CMV-seropositive. Each CDR3 is given with its conserved first and last residue. Each record gives: V gene, D gene, clone size, J gene, CDR3 DNA, CDR3 protein. The D gene is left open where the match is weak. Size values are once, few and many counts, or a class for expanded clones, and some rows have none.

>TRBV5-8|TRBD1|NA|TRBJ2-7
TGTGCCAGCAGCACTTTCAGGGGGTACGAGCAGTACTTC
CASSTFRGYEQYF
>TRBV19|NA|NA|TRBJ1-4
TGTGCCAGTAGAGTATGGGGGGTCGGTGAAAAACTGTTTTTT
CASRVWGVGEKLFF
>TRBV4-1|NA|NA|TRBJ1-1
TGCGCCAGCAGAGGTACTCTAAAGAACACTGAAGCTTTCTTT
CASRGTLKNTEAFF
>TRBV2|TRBD1|NA|TRBJ1-2
TGTGCCAGCAGTGCACAGGGGGGGAGTGGCTACACCTTC
CASSAQGGSGYTF
>TRBV2|TRBD2|NA|TRBJ2-3
TGTGCCAGCAGGGCTAGCGGGATCCAAAAATATTTT
CASRASGIQKYF
>TRBV27|NA|NA|TRBJ1-2
TGTGCCAGCCGCTCCACGGGGGGGGATGGCTACACCTTC
CASRSTGGDGYTF
>TRBV4-2|TRBD1|few|TRBJ1-6
TGTGCCAGCAGCCAAGATACAGGGGAAAGAGGGTCACCCCTCCACTTT
CASSQDTGERGSPLHF
>TRBV6-1|NA|NA|TRBJ2-6
TGTGCCAGCAGGTCAGGGGCCAACGTCCTGACTTTC
CASRSGANVLTF
>TRBV10-3|TRBD1|NA|TRBJ2-7
TGTGCCATCAGTGAACGGGACAGCTACGAGCAGTACTTC
CAISERDSYEQYF
>TRBV7-2|TRBD1|NA|TRBJ1-5
TGTGCCAGCAGCTTAGGGCAGGGGGGCGGCAATCAGCCCCAGCATTTT
CASSLGQGGGNQPQHF
>TRBV19|TRBD1|once|TRBJ1-5
TGTGCCAGTAGTCCACGACAGGGTAGGAATCAGCCCCAGCATTTT
CASSPRQGRNQPQHF
>TRBV2|TRBD1|NA|TRBJ2-3
TGTGCCACCAGGGGGATCACAGATACGCAGTATTTT
CATRGITDTQYF
>TRBV10-2|TRBD1|NA|TRBJ2-1
TGCGCCAGCAGTCGGACAGGCGATGAGCAGTTCTTC
CASSRTGDEQFF
>TRBV2|NA|NA|TRBJ1-5
TGTGCCAGCAGTGAAGCGCTTACGAATCAGCCCCAGCATTTT
CASSEALTNQPQHF
>TRBV9|NA|few|TRBJ1-2
TGTGCCAGCAGCGGTGCCTTCGAACTCGGCTACACCTTC
CASSGAFELGYTF
>TRBV19|NA|NA|TRBJ1-4
TGTGCCAGTTCGCCTACCGCCGGGACCAAGGTGGGAAAACTGTTTTTT
CASSPTAGTKVGKLFF